A single sample gave rise to the 17 T cell receptor beta chains below, sequenced in a study of T cell responses to AZD1222 COVID-19 vaccine. The method was immunoSEQ multiplex PCR; TCRdb's version includes in-frame clones alone and lacks a portion of them. The repertoire holds under 150,000 clones, with approximately 94% as singletons. The input for sequencing was peripheral blood, taken on day 0 of AZD1222 vaccination. These receptor sequences come from an adult in good health.

A single count supports this clone. The chain carries TRBV6-6 and TRBJ2-3; either TRBD1 or TRBD2 may supply D (5 bases each). Germline V CDR1 and CDR2: MNHNY, SVGAGI (reference sequence). There are 13 residues in the CDR3. V lost 6 bases and J 7 bases, leaving 14 bases between the germline ends. The CDR3 nucleotides are TGTGCCAGCAGAGAGGGGCGTAGTAATACGCAGTATTTT. It encodes CASREGRSNTQYF.

The V call is TRBV2, the J call TRBJ1-2; D gene unclear. CDR3 length equals 13 residues. V gave up 10 bases and J gave up 2 bases, with 14 bases separating them. Germline V lookup: CDR1 SNHLY, CDR2 FYNNEI. The CDR3 is CATYTGGNYGYTF. CDR3 sequence (DNA): TGTGCCACCTACACGGGAGGGAACTATGGCTACACCTTC.

The CDR3: CASIHRAKAFF. In DNA, the CDR3 is TGTGCCAGCATTCACCGAGCGAAAGCTTTCTTT. The chain carries TRBV27 and TRBJ1-1; no clear D. The V end lost 7 bases, the J end lost 9 bases, and 12 bases lay between the germline ends. The CDR3 is made up of 11 amino acids. Per germline, CDR1 MNHEY and CDR2 SMNVEV (reference sequence).

V gene TRBV7-9 combines with J gene TRBJ2-3; the D is unclear. The germline gives CDR1 SEHNR, CDR2 FQNEAQ (reference sequence). CDR3 length: 14 amino acids. The V end lost 5 bases, the J end lost 7 bases, and 16 bases lay between the germline ends. In nucleotides, the CDR3 is TGTGCCAGCAGCGCCCCCGAGCCCTCGTATACGCAGTATTTT. Encoded protein: CASSAPEPSYTQYF.

The chain carries TRBV7-2 and TRBJ1-4, with no clear D. The length of the CDR3 is 13 residues. CDR1 is SGHTA and CDR2 is FQGNSA in the germline V gene. Trimming took 3 bases from V and 5 from J, leaving 7 bases between them. CDR3 residues: CASSFRTNEKLFF. In DNA, the CDR3 is TGTGCCAGCAGCTTTCGAACGAATGAAAAACTGTTTTTT.

The rearrangement links TRBV4-3 to TRBJ1-2, with D possibly matching TRBD1 (6 bases). Germline CDR1 reads LGHNA; CDR2 reads YSLEER. The V gene lost 2 bases and the J gene lost 7 bases, with 17 bases spanning the gap. The CDR3 has 15 amino acids. For the CDR3, the DNA is TGCGCCAGCAGCCAATGGGGAGGGGGGATCGGTGGCTACACCTTC. Its translation is CASSQWGGGIGGYTF.

The chain carries TRBV19 and TRBJ2-1, with D perhaps TRBD1 or TRBD2 (6 bases each). Per germline, CDR1 LNHDA and CDR2 SQIVND (reference sequence). With 2 bases removed from V and 4 bases from J, the gap between germline ends came to 15 bases. This CDR3 has 16 residues. CDR3 region: CASSIKTGALYNEQFF. The CDR3 coding sequence is TGTGCCAGTAGTATAAAAACGGGGGCCCTTTACAATGAGCAGTTCTTC. Based on the CDR3 plus reference TRBV19 and TRBJ2-1, the full variable domain is DGGITQSPKYLFRKEGQNVTLSCEQNLNHDAMYWYRQDPGQGLRLIYYSQIVNDFQKGDIAEGYSVSREKKESFPLTVTSAQKNPTAFYLCASSIKTGALYNEQFFGPGTRLTVL.

The chain employs TRBV4-1 and TRBJ1-4; D is unresolved. Germline-derived CDR1 and CDR2 are MGHRA and YSYEKL. This CDR3 spans 16 amino acids. The ends were cut back, 3 bases at V and 0 bases at J, with 11 bases in the middle. CDR3 in amino acids: CASSHASLATNEKLFF. DNA of the CDR3: TGCGCCAGCAGCCACGCCTCACTTGCAACTAATGAAAAACTGTTTTTT.

The chain has TRBV29-1 and TRBJ1-2, with 9 bases fitting TRBD1. The V gene end was trimmed by 5 bases and the J gene end by 8 bases; junction bases not matched to a gene: 9. The CDR3 loop spans 13 amino acids. Germline V gives CDR1 SQVTM, CDR2 ANQGSEA. CDR3 in amino acids: CSVYGQGIEGYTF. Here the CDR3 DNA reads TGCAGCGTTTACGGACAGGGGATTGAGGGCTACACCTTC.

The chain is built from TRBV28 and TRBJ1-2; D ambiguous. Germline V gene lookup returns CDR1 MDHEN and CDR2 SYDVKM. This CDR3 is built from 13 residues. Trimming removed 6 bases at V and 7 bases at J, with 15 bases between. The CDR3 nucleotides read TGTGCCAGCAGCCCGGGCGACATAGTTGGCTACACCTTC. This translates into CASSPGDIVGYTF.

V and J are TRBV10-3 and TRBJ2-2; D is perhaps TRBD2 (5 bases). V lost 8 bases and J lost 3, with 13 bases in between. The length of the CDR3 is 14 residues. Germline V gene sequence: CDR1 ENHRY, CDR2 SYGVKD. The CDR3 region has the DNA TGTGCCATCGCGGAGACTATTGACACCGGGGAGCTGTTTTTT. As protein: CAIAETIDTGELFF.

J is TRBJ1-1 and V is TRBV18; D might be TRBD1 (6 bases). The germline V gene encodes CDR1 KGHSH and CDR2 LQKENI. The CDR3 runs to 13 residues. V was shortened by 3 bases and J by 7 bases, with 12 bases between the two germline ends. CDR3 in DNA: TGTGCCAGCTCACCGGGGGGCCGCCTTGAAGCTTTCTTT. This translates into CASSPGGRLEAFF. Using reference TRBV18 and TRBJ1-1 for the parts outside the CDR3, the full variable domain is NAGVMQNPRHLVRRRGQEARLRCSPMKGHSHVYWYRQLPEEGLKFMVYLQKENIIDESGMPKERFSAEFPKEGPSILRIQQVVRGDSAAYFCASSPGGRLEAFFGQGTRLTVV.

The rearrangement uses TRBV5-5 and TRBJ2-7; 8 bases align to TRBD1. Trimming at V came to 0 bases and at J to 3 bases, leaving 2 bases not matched to a gene. The CDR3 length is 14 residues. CDR1 and CDR2 (germline): SGHKS, YYEKEE (reference sequence). CDR3 in DNA: TGTGCCAGCAGCTTGGTCGGACAGGGCTACGAGCAGTACTTC. It encodes CASSLVGQGYEQYF.

The V and J genes are TRBV5-1 and TRBJ1-1, with TRBD1 matching 9 bases. V was pared by 3 bases and J by 0 bases, with 6 bases of the junction left unmatched. The germline V gene encodes CDR1 SGHRS and CDR2 YFSETQ. The CDR3 covers 16 residues. The CDR3 is CASSWGRDRVNTEAFF. DNA for the CDR3: TGCGCCAGCAGCTGGGGGAGGGACAGGGTGAACACTGAAGCTTTCTTT.

V is TRBV25-1 and J is TRBJ2-7; D perhaps matches TRBD2 (5 bases). This CDR3 comprises 16 residues. V lost 4 bases and J 0 bases, leaving 16 bases between the germline ends. Germline V gene lookup returns CDR1 MGHDK and CDR2 SYGVNS. CDR3 region: CASSALRDWASYEQYF. CDR3 in DNA: TGTGCCAGCAGTGCATTGAGGGATTGGGCCTCCTACGAGCAGTACTTC.

The chain uses TRBV5-1 and TRBJ1-1; D remains unclear. The V end was cut by 0 bases, the J end by 6 bases, with 12 bases between. CDR1 SGHRS and CDR2 YFSETQ come from the germline V gene. There are 14 residues in the CDR3. The CDR3 bases are TGCGCCAGCAGCTTGGATGAGGTGGTACCTGAAGCTTTCTTT. Translated: CASSLDEVVPEAFF.

The chain employs TRBV6-1 and TRBJ1-2; tentative D call: TRBD1 (6 bases). Germline V lookup: CDR1 MNHNS, CDR2 SASEGT. V lost 8 bases and J 4 bases, leaving 17 bases between the germline ends. The CDR3 is 14 amino acids. CDR3: CASANQGGGYGYTF. The CDR3 coding sequence is TGTGCCAGCGCTAACCAGGGAGGGGGCTATGGCTACACCTTC.